The clone carrying this T cell receptor beta chain was seen a single time. This sample was included in a study of blood T cell repertoires in COVID-19. Background on the study: PBMCs, B-cell-depleted T cells, or T cells provided the cDNA or gDNA that made up the material.

Profiled with immunoSEQ multiplex PCR; TCRdb holds only in-frame clones, not every one. Here the sample spans some 150,000 clones, about 82% being singletons. CDR3 length equals 13 residues. Trimming stripped 3 bases from V and 5 bases from J, with 11 bases between. The germline gives CDR1 LGHNT, CDR2 FRNRAP. The chain combines TRBV12-5 with TRBJ2-7, with D maybe TRBD1 (5 bases). The sample was peripheral blood. The TCR sequence derives from a woman in her thirties or forties with active or convalescent COVID-19. CDR3 sequence: CASGLNLGDEQYF. The CDR3 DNA is TGTGCTAGTGGTTTAAACCTAGGGGACGAGCAGTACTTC.